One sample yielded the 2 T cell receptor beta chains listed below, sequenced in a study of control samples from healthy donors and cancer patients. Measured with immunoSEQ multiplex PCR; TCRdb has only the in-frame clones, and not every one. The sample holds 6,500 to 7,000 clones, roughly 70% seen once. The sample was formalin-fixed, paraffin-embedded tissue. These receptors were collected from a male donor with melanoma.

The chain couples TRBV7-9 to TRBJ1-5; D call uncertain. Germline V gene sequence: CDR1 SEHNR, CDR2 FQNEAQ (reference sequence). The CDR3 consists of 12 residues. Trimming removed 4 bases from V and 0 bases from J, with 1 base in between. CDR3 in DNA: TGTGCCAGCAGCTATAGCAATCAGCCCCAGCATTTT. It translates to CASSYSNQPQHF.

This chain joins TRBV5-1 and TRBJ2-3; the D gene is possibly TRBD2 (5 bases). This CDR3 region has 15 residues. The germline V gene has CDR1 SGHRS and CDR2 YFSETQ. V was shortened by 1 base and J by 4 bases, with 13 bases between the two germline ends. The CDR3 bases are TGCGCCAGCAGCTTGAGTGCGGGCGGCCCAGATACGCAGTATTTT. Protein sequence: CASSLSAGGPDTQYF.